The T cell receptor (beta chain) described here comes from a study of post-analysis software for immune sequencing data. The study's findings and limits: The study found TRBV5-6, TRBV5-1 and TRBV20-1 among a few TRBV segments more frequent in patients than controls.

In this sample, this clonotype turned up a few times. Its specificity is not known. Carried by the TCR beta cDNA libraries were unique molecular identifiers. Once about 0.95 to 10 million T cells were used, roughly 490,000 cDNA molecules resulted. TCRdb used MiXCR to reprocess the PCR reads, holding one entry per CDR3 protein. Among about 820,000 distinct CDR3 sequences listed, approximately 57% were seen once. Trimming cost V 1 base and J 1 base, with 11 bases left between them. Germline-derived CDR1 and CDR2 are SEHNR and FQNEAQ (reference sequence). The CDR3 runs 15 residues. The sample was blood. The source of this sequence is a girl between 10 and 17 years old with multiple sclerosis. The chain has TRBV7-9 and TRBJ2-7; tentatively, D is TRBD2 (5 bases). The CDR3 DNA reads TGTGCCAGCAGCTTAGGGACTTTCGGATCCTACGAGCAGTACTTC. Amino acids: CASSLGTFGSYEQYF. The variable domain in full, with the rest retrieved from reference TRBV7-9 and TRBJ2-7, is DTGVSQNPRHKITKRGQNVTFRCDPISEHNRLYWYRQTLGQGPEFLTYFQNEAQLEKSRLLSDRFSAERPKGSFSTLEIQRTEQGDSAMYLCASSLGTFGSYEQYFGPGTRLTVT.